This paragraph reports one TCR beta chain. Its antigen is still unknown. It has no much larger one-base neighbor in the sample; base qualities were not kept. This specimen belongs to a study of T cells after somatic rescue of genetic block (dated by TCRdb to between 2020 and 2021). With respect to the entire study: The study assessed how robust, over the long term, a T-cell system was when the system had developed through somatic rescue of a genetic block in T-cell development.

The library was built by means of the immunoSEQ multiplex PCR assay. The table was pulled from immuneACCESS by TCRdb, which kept in-frame rearrangements only. Such tables lose some clones; where checked, under half of the loss comes from unresolved V genes, and the rest has no known cause. In this sample the table shows under 150,000 clones, around nine tenths of which occur a single time. The ten largest clones capture 1.4% of the sample. From its cysteine to its phenylalanine, the CDR3 spans 13 amino acids. The sequence is cut down to CDR3 DNA, 39 bases in frame from base 1. V is cut back by 4 bases and J by 6 bases, with 5 bases in the junction unmatched. CDR1 SGDLS and CDR2 YYNGEE are derived from the germline V gene.

The clonotype originates from a young woman. The sequence joins TRBV9 to TRBJ1-2; the central 8 bases match TRBD1. Specimen: peripheral blood mononuclear cells (PBMCs). This receptor has the CDR3 CASSTSGGNGYTF. The DNA sequence is given as TGTGCCAGCAGCACCTCAGGGGGCAATGGCTACACCTTC.